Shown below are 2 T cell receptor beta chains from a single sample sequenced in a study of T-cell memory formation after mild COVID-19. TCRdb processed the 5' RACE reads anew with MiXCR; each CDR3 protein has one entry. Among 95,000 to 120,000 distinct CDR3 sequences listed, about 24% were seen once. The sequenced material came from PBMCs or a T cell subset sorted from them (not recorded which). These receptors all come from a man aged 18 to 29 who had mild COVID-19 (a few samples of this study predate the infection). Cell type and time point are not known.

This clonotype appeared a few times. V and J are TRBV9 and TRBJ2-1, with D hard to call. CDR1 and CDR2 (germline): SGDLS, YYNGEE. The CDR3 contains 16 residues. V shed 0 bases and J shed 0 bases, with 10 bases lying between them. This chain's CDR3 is CASSVEAVYSYNEQFF. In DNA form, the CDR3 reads TGTGCCAGCAGCGTAGAGGCTGTATACTCCTACAATGAGCAGTTCTTC.

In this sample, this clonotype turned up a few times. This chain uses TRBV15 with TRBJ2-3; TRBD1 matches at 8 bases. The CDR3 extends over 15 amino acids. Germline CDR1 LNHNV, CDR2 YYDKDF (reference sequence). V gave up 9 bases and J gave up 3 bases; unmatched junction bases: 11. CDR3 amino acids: CATFKDRAATDTQYF. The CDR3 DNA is TGTGCCACATTTAAGGACAGGGCGGCGACAGATACGCAGTATTTT.